The 10 T cell receptor beta chains presented below share a single source sample, sequenced in a study of blood T cell repertoires in COVID-19. TCRdb's copy holds only in-frame clones and misses some; the assay was immunoSEQ multiplex PCR. The sample holds 120,000 to 150,000 clones, over 80% seen once. Sequenced: peripheral blood. The receptor source for this set is a woman aged 50 to 60 with acute or convalescent COVID-19.

The J gene is TRBJ1-1, the V gene TRBV7-3; 8 nucleotides line up with TRBD1. With V trimmed by 6 bases and J by 8 bases, 8 bases remained unmatched. The germline gives CDR1 SGHTA, CDR2 FQGTGA. The CDR3 is 13 residues long. CDR3 residues: CASRQTGAQEAFF. For the CDR3, the DNA is TGTGCCAGCAGGCAGACAGGGGCGCAAGAAGCTTTCTTT.

The V gene is TRBV6-2 or TRBV6-3, the J gene TRBJ2-7, with 8 bases aligning to TRBD1. This CDR3 region has 14 residues. Trimming took 0 bases from V and 3 from J; bases not matched to a gene: 1. Germline V lookup: CDR1 MNHEY, CDR2 SVGEGT. The CDR3 spells CASSYSQGDYEQYF. The CDR3 bases are TGTGCCAGCAGTTACTCACAGGGGGACTACGAGCAGTACTTC.

The V call is TRBV24-1, the J call TRBJ2-2, with 9 bases that match TRBD1. Per germline, CDR1 KGHDR and CDR2 SFDVKD. This CDR3 contains 15 residues. J lost 3 bases, V lost 7 bases, and 5 bases had no gene match. CDR3 loop: CATSIQGADTGELFF. Written as DNA, the CDR3 is TGTGCCACCAGCATACAGGGGGCCGACACCGGGGAGCTGTTTTTT.

The J gene is TRBJ2-1, the V gene TRBV7-3; 9 bases are a match to TRBD2. The CDR3 consists of 16 residues. With V trimmed by 6 bases and J by 7 bases, 13 bases remained unmatched. The germline CDR1 and CDR2 sequences are SGHTA and FQGTGA. The CDR3 nucleotides read TGTGCCAGCAGTTCCCCGGGTAGCGGGAGAAAGAATGAGCAGTTCTTC. Its protein product is CASSSPGSGRKNEQFF. The variable domain in full, completed from reference TRBV7-3 and TRBJ2-1, reads GAGVSQTPSNKVTEKGKYVELRCDPISGHTALYWYRQSLGQGPEFLIYFQGTGAADDSGLPNDRFFAVRPEGSVSTLKIQRTERGDSAVYLCASSSPGSGRKNEQFFGPGTRLTVL.

The gene calls are TRBV5-1 and TRBJ1-1; 8 nucleotides match TRBD1. The CDR3 is made up of 15 amino acids. V lost 4 bases and J lost 4; bases outside the gene matches: 9. The germline V gene has CDR1 SGHRS and CDR2 YFSETQ. The CDR3 nucleotides are TGCGCCAGCAGCACACAGGGGGTATCGGGCACTGAAGCTTTCTTT. This sequence encodes CASSTQGVSGTEAFF.

V and J are TRBV5-8 and TRBJ2-4; 8 nucleotides align to TRBD2. CDR1 and CDR2 from the germline V gene are SGHTS and YDEGEE. The V gene end was trimmed by 0 bases and the J gene end by 1 base; junction bases not matched to a gene: 6. The CDR3 has 17 amino acids. CDR3 sequence: CASSLVYGGGAKNIQYF. The CDR3 nucleotides read TGTGCCAGCAGCTTGGTATACGGCGGGGGGGCCAAAAACATTCAGTACTTC.

The chain has TRBV29-1 and TRBJ2-2, with D hard to call. Germline-derived CDR1 and CDR2 are SQVTM and ANQGSEA. There are 12 residues in the CDR3. V was clipped by 5 bases and J by 5 bases, with 9 bases between them. The CDR3 DNA reads as TGCAGCGTTAATGTCCCGACCGGGGAGCTGTTTTTT. Amino acid sequence: CSVNVPTGELFF.

The genes are TRBV24-1 and TRBJ2-3; 12 nucleotides match TRBD2. The germline V gene has CDR1 KGHDR and CDR2 SFDVKD. Trimming removed 7 bases from V and 5 bases from J; junction bases left unmatched: 12. The CDR3 is made up of 17 amino acids. CDR3 region: CATRGRLAGARGDTQYF. The CDR3 nucleotides are TGTGCCACCAGGGGAAGACTAGCGGGGGCCCGGGGAGATACGCAGTATTTT.

The rearrangement joins TRBV7-2 to TRBJ1-2; D is uncertain. In germline, CDR1 is SGHTA, CDR2 FQGNSA. This CDR3 spans 12 amino acids. Trimming took off 1 base at V and 8 bases at J, with 8 bases between the two ends. The CDR3 is CASSLGGHGYTF. The CDR3 nucleotides are TGTGCCAGCAGCTTAGGAGGGCACGGCTACACCTTC. The complete variable domain, with remaining parts taken from reference TRBV7-2 and TRBJ1-2, reads GAGVSQSPSNKVTEKGKDVELRCDPISGHTALYWYRQSLGQGLEFLIYFQGNSAPDKSGLPSDRFSAERTGGSVSTLTIQRTQQEDSAVYLCASSLGGHGYTFGSGTRLTVV.

The rearrangement joins TRBV10-3 to TRBJ2-7; 11 bases align to TRBD1. Germline CDR1 reads ENHRY; CDR2 reads SYGVKD. Losses at the gene ends were 6 bases for V and 1 base for J; bases not matched to a gene: 5. The CDR3 loop spans 15 amino acids. CDR3 nucleotide sequence: TGTGCCATCAGCGAGGGGACAGGGGGTTCCTACGAGCAGTACTTC. Translating it yields CAISEGTGGSYEQYF.